These T cell receptor beta chains were read from a single sample in a study of T-cell memory formation after mild COVID-19. TCRdb itself ran the 5' RACE reads through MiXCR, one entry per CDR3 protein. Of more than 350,000 distinct CDR3 sequences in the sample, approximately 15% were seen once. Sequencing was done on a sample of PBMCs or a T cell subset sorted from them (not recorded which). These receptors originate from a man between 18 and 29 years old who had mild COVID-19 (a few samples of this study predate the infection). Cell type and time point are not known. Each CDR3 is given with its conserved first and last residue. A D gene is named only where the DNA matches it firmly. Rows give clone size only sometimes, using once, few, many, or a class for an expanded clone.

size | D | J | V | length | DNA | CDR3
few | NA | TRBJ1-4 | TRBV7-9 | 14 | TGTGCCAGCAGGGGCCTCTATAGTAATGAAAAACTGTTTTTT | CASRGLYSNEKLFF
few | NA | TRBJ2-1 | TRBV4-2 | 18 | TGTGCCAGCAGCCCCGAGCCGGCGCGGGCGAGCTCCTACAATGAGCAGTTCTTC | CASSPEPARASSYNEQFF
NA | TRBD1 | TRBJ2-7 | TRBV11-1 | 12 | TGTGCCAGCAGCGTACACAGGGGGGAGCAGTACTTC | CASSVHRGEQYF
few | NA | TRBJ1-5 | TRBV20-1 | 13 | TGCAGTGCTAGGGGGTCAGCCAATCAGCCCCAGCATTTT | CSARGSANQPQHF
many | NA | TRBJ1-1 | TRBV5-6 | 16 | TGTGCCAGCAGCCCGGACAGCGCTCGATCGAACACTGAAGCTTTCTTT | CASSPDSARSNTEAFF
few | TRBD1 | TRBJ2-1 | TRBV12-3/TRBV12-4 | 15 | TGTGCCAGCAGTCCGTCCCGGGACAGGTTCAATGAGCAGTTCTTC | CASSPSRDRFNEQFF
NA | NA | TRBJ1-1 | TRBV4-1 | 14 | TGCGCCAGCAGCCTTTCCGGCTTGCTTACTGAAGCTTTCTTT | CASSLSGLLTEAFF
NA | NA | TRBJ2-3 | TRBV12-3/TRBV12-4 | 13 | TGTGCCAGCAGCTCGCCGCTCAGAGATACGCAGTATTTT | CASSSPLRDTQYF
few | TRBD1 | TRBJ2-3 | TRBV5-1 | 17 | TGCGCCAGCAGCCTAGTTCCGGACAGGTATAGCACAGATACGCAGTATTTT | CASSLVPDRYSTDTQYF
NA | TRBD1 | TRBJ1-4 | TRBV5-5 | 17 | TGTGCCAGCAGGGACAGGGGAGGAGAGATGGCTAATGAAAAACTGTTTTTT | CASRDRGGEMANEKLFF
NA | NA | TRBJ1-3 | TRBV19 | 16 | TGTGCCAGTAGTCTCTCCGGGACGTCGGTCGGAAACACCATATATTTT | CASSLSGTSVGNTIYF
NA | NA | TRBJ1-1 | TRBV5-1 | 14 | TGCGCCAGCACCTTAAACCGCGCGGACACTGAAGCTTTCTTT | CASTLNRADTEAFF
few | NA | TRBJ2-6 | TRBV12-3/TRBV12-4 | 14 | TGTGCCAGCAGTTTTAGCTCTGGGGCCAACGTCCTGACTTTC | CASSFSSGANVLTF
few | NA | TRBJ2-7 | TRBV3-1 | 14 | TGTGCCAGCAGCGGCACCGGGACGGCCTACGAGCAGTACTTC | CASSGTGTAYEQYF
few | NA | TRBJ2-1 | TRBV24-1 | 13 | TGTGCCACCTCCCCAGGGCCCGCCAATGAGCAGTTCTTC | CATSPGPANEQFF
few | NA | TRBJ2-1 | TRBV11-3 | 18 | TGTGCCAGCAGCTTAGCTGAGGGGGGACTTAGCTCCTACAATGAGCAGTTCTTC | CASSLAEGGLSSYNEQFF
few | NA | TRBJ2-4 | TRBV6-2/TRBV6-3 | 15 | TGTGCCAGCAGTTACGAAGTCCAGGAGGTAAACATTCAGTACTTC | CASSYEVQEVNIQYF
few | NA | TRBJ1-4 | TRBV7-6 | 16 | TGTGCCAGCAGCTTAGAAGGCGCGGGGGTTGGGGAAAAACTGTTTTTT | CASSLEGAGVGEKLFF
few | TRBD1 | TRBJ2-1 | TRBV7-3 | 17 | TGTGCCAGCAGCTCCCGGACAGGGAGTGATCCCTACAATGAGCAGTTCTTC | CASSSRTGSDPYNEQFF
few | NA | TRBJ2-1 | TRBV3-1 | 16 | TGTGCCAGCAGCGACCGGGACGCAAGCTCCTACAATGAGCAGTTCTTC | CASSDRDASSYNEQFF
few | NA | TRBJ2-1 | TRBV11-2 | 14 | TGTGCCAGCAGCTTGCCTTCGGGGTTTTATGAGCAGTTCTTC | CASSLPSGFYEQFF
few | NA | TRBJ1-1 | TRBV7-2 | 15 | TGTGCCAGCAGCTTCTCAGCGGCGGGGGGCACTGAAGCTTTCTTT | CASSFSAAGGTEAFF
few | NA | TRBJ1-5 | TRBV21-1 | 18 | TGTGCCAGCAGCAAAGGAGGGGTTCAGTCGCGCAGCAATCAGCCCCAGCATTTT | CASSKGGVQSRSNQPQHF
few | NA | TRBJ1-6 | TRBV12-3/TRBV12-4 | 16 | TGTGCCAGCAGTTTCGACCCGGCCAGAGGGAATTCACCCCTCCACTTT | CASSFDPARGNSPLHF
NA | NA | TRBJ2-1 | TRBV7-3 | 15 | TGTGCCAGCAGCTTAGACAGAAGCTCCTACAATGAGCAGTTCTTC | CASSLDRSSYNEQFF
few | NA | TRBJ1-5 | TRBV6-2/TRBV6-3 | 19 | TGTGCCAGCAGTTACGCGACAGAATATTCGCATTATAGCAATCAGCCCCAGCATTTT | CASSYATEYSHYSNQPQHF
few | TRBD1 | TRBJ1-2 | TRBV28 | 16 | TGTGCCAGCAGTCCGACCGGGACAGGGCTCAACTATGGCTACACCTTC | CASSPTGTGLNYGYTF
many | TRBD1 | TRBJ2-7 | TRBV5-1 | 13 | TGCGCCAGCGGTCCGGGACAGGTGGCCGAGCAGTACTTC | CASGPGQVAEQYF
few | NA | TRBJ2-1 | TRBV7-2 | 15 | TGTGCCAGCAGCTACGCTACCGGGGCCGTCAATGAGCAGTTCTTC | CASSYATGAVNEQFF
NA | NA | TRBJ1-2 | TRBV2 | 9 | TGTGCCAGTGGAGAGGGCTACACCTTC | CASGEGYTF
NA | TRBD1 | TRBJ1-4 | TRBV20-1 | 14 | TGCAGTGCTAGAGGGCAGGGGGTATGGGAAAAACTGTTTTTT | CSARGQGVWEKLFF
few | NA | TRBJ2-3 | TRBV11-2 | 16 | TGTGCCAGCAGCTTAAATAGGGGCCTCAGCACAGATACGCAGTATTTT | CASSLNRGLSTDTQYF
few | NA | TRBJ2-2 | TRBV29-1 | 17 | TGCAGCGTTGAAGGTGGACGGAATGAAAAAATAACCGGGGAGCTGTTTTTT | CSVEGGRNEKITGELFF
NA | TRBD2 | TRBJ2-5 | TRBV7-7 | 14 | TGTGCCAGCAGCCGCGGGGGGCCCCAAGAGACCCAGTACTTC | CASSRGGPQETQYF
NA | NA | TRBJ1-1 | TRBV5-1 | 19 | TGCGCCAGCAGCTTGCCCAGGAATCCCCAGTTGAGTATGAACACTGAAGCTTTCTTT | CASSLPRNPQLSMNTEAFF
NA | NA | TRBJ2-1 | TRBV6-2/TRBV6-3 | 15 | TGTGCCAGCAGGCGATACAGTGACCTGAACAATGAGCAGTTCTTC | CASRRYSDLNNEQFF
few | NA | TRBJ2-6 | TRBV7-2 | 17 | TGTGCCAGCAGCCCGAGGGGGGGTCGCACTGGGGCCAACGTCCTGACTTTC | CASSPRGGRTGANVLTF
NA | NA | TRBJ2-3 | TRBV24-1 | 11 | TGTGCCACCGGAGATACAGATACGCAGTATTTT | CATGDTDTQYF
few | NA | TRBJ1-5 | TRBV7-2 | 14 | TGTGCCAGCAGCTTAGGCCATGTGAATCAGCCCCAGCATTTT | CASSLGHVNQPQHF
NA | NA | TRBJ1-1 | TRBV11-2 | 16 | TGTGCCAGCAGCTTAGATCGCCGAGGGAGGGACACTGAAGCTTTCTTT | CASSLDRRGRDTEAFF
NA | NA | TRBJ2-1 | TRBV9 | 12 | TGTGCCAGCAGCGTGTGGGGCAATGAGCAGTTCTTC | CASSVWGNEQFF
NA | NA | TRBJ1-2 | TRBV20-1 | 16 | TGCAGTGTTGCAGGGGCAGCGGACGTTATGGGTTATGGCTACACCTTC | CSVAGAADVMGYGYTF
few | NA | TRBJ1-1 | TRBV20-1 | 12 | TGCAGTGCTAGAGATGGGGGAACTGAAGCTTTCTTT | CSARDGGTEAFF
few | NA | TRBJ2-7 | TRBV7-6 | 15 | TGTGCCAGCAGCTTACCCGGGAAAAGCCCCTACGAGCAGTACTTC | CASSLPGKSPYEQYF
few | NA | TRBJ1-4 | TRBV5-1 | 15 | TGCGCCAGCAGCCGGGGGGCCGCAACTAATGAAAAACTGTTTTTT | CASSRGAATNEKLFF
few | NA | TRBJ2-3 | TRBV9 | 12 | TGTGCCAGCAGCTCCCGTACAAATACGCAGTATTTT | CASSSRTNTQYF
few | TRBD1 | TRBJ1-5 | TRBV4-1 | 15 | TGCGCCAGCAGCCGGCAGGGGGCAGGTAACCAGCCCCAGCATTTT | CASSRQGAGNQPQHF
NA | TRBD1 | TRBJ1-6 | TRBV27 | 13 | TGTGCCAGCAGTTTTTCGGACAGGCCACCCCTCCACTTT | CASSFSDRPPLHF
few | NA | TRBJ2-7 | TRBV29-1 | 12 | TGCAGCGTTGGAGGACCGGGGGACGAGCAGTACTTC | CSVGGPGDEQYF
few | NA | TRBJ2-1 | TRBV7-8 | 15 | TGTGCCAGCAGCTTAGCGCTACAGGGACTCCATGAGCAGTTCTTC | CASSLALQGLHEQFF
NA | NA | TRBJ1-6 | TRBV12-3/TRBV12-4 | 13 | TGTGCCAGCAGTTTAGTGGCGGACGGGGCCCTCCACTTT | CASSLVADGALHF
few | TRBD1 | TRBJ1-1 | TRBV12-3/TRBV12-4 | 18 | TGTGCCAGCACCACATTTAACGGGGACAGGGAGCGGGGCACTGAAGCTTTCTTT | CASTTFNGDRERGTEAFF
NA | NA | TRBJ1-4 | TRBV4-1 | 16 | TGCGCCAGCAGCCAAGGTCCCATGGGAGTGGGAGAAAAACTGTTTTTT | CASSQGPMGVGEKLFF
few | NA | TRBJ1-2 | TRBV28 | 16 | TGTGCCAGCAGTTTAACCGGTCCCCTAGCAAACCATGGCTACACCTTC | CASSLTGPLANHGYTF